Here is one T cell receptor (beta chain) with its context. The germline V gene has CDR1 MNHEY and CDR2 SVGAGI. Trimming left V 2 bases short and J 3 bases short, with 7 bases between. The CDR3 consists of 13 residues. Here immunoSEQ multiplex PCR was the method, and the copy in TCRdb shows in-frame clones only, minus some. The sample lists roughly 86,000 clones; roughly 80% were seen once. The sort gate was single viable CD3+CD4+CD8-CD45RO+ cells for memory CD4+ T cells. The data derive from a study of memory CD4+ T cells and cytomegalovirus serostatus. The chain joins TRBV6-5 to TRBJ1-2; D is uncertain. This TCR came from an adult in good health and CMV-seropositive. The sequenced sample was memory CD4+ T cells from blood. CDR3 sequence reads: CASSYQQDYGYTF. In nucleotides, the CDR3 is TGTGCCAGCAGTTACCAGCAGGACTATGGCTACACCTTC.